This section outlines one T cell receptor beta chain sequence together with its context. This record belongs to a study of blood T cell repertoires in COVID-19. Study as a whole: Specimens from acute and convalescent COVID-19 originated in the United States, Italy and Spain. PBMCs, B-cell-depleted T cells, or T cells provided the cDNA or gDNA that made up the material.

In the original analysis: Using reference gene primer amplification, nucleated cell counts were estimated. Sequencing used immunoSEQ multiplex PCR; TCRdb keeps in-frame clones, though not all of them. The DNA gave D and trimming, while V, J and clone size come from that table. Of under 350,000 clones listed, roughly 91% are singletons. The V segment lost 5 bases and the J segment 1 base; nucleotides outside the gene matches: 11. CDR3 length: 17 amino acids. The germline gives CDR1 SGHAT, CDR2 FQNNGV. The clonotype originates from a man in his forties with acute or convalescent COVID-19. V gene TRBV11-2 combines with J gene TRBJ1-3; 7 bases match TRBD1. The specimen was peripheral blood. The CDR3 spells CASSPRTGPGSGNTIYF. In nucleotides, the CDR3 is TGTGCCAGCAGCCCCCGGACAGGACCAGGGTCTGGAAACACCATATATTTT.